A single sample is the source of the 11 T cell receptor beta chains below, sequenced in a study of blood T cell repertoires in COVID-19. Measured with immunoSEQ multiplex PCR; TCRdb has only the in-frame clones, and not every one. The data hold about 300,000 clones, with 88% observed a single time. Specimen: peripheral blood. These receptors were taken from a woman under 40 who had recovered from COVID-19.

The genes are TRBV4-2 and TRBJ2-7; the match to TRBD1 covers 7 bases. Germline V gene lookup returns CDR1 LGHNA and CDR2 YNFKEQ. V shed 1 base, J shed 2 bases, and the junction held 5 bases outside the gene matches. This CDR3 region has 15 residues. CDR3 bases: TGTGCCAGCAGCCAAGTGACAGGGAATACCTACGAGCAGTACTTC. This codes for CASSQVTGNTYEQYF.

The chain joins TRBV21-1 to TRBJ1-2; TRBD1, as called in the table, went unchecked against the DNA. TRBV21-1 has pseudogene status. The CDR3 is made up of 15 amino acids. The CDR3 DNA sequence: TGTGCCAGCAGCAAAAGGGGACAGGGGGACTATGGCTACACCTTC. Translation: CASSKRGQGDYGYTF.

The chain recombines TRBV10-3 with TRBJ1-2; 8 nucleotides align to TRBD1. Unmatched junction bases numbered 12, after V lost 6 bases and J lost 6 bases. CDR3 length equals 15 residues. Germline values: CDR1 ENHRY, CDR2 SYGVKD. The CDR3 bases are TGTGCCATCAGGGAGGCGGACAGGGATGAAGATGGCTACACCTTC. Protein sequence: CAIREADRDEDGYTF.

This CDR3 reads CASKSGTATSYEQYF. The CDR3 DNA follows: TGTGCCAGCAAATCCGGGACAGCAACTTCCTACGAGCAGTACTTC. This chain joins TRBV6-5 and TRBJ2-7, with 7 bases that match TRBD1. Germline V CDR1 and CDR2: MNHEY, SVGAGI. The CDR3 has 15 amino acids. V gave up 7 bases and J gave up 1 base; unmatched junction bases: 10.

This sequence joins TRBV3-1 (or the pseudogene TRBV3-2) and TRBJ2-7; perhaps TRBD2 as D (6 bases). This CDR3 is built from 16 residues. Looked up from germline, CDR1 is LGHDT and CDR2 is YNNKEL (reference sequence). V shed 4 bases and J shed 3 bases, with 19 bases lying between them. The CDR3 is CASSRDGKLGGYEQYF. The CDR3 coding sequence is TGTGCCAGCAGCCGGGACGGAAAATTGGGAGGCTACGAGCAGTACTTC.

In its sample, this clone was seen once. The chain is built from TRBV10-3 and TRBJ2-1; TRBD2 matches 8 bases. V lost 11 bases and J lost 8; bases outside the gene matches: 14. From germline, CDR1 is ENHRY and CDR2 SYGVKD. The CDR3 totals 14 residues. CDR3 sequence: CASLETGGLYEQFF. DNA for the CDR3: TGTGCCTCTCTCGAGACGGGGGGGCTATATGAGCAGTTCTTC.

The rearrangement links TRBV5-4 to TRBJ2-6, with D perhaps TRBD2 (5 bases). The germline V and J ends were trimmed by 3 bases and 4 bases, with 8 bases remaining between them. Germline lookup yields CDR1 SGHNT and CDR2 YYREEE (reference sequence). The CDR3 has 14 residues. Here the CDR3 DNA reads TGTGCCAGCAGCTCCCGGGGAGGGGCCAACGTCCTGACTTTC. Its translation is CASSSRGGANVLTF.

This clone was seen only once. The CDR3 is CASDLTNDRTNNYGYTF. In DNA form, the CDR3 reads TGTGCCAGCGACTTAACGAACGACAGGACAAATAACTATGGCTACACCTTC. This chain links TRBV7-9 with TRBJ1-2, with a weak D call TRBD1 (6 bases). The ends were cut back, 8 bases at V and 1 base at J, with 23 bases in the middle. From germline, CDR1 is SEHNR and CDR2 FQNEAQ (reference sequence). The CDR3 consists of 17 residues.

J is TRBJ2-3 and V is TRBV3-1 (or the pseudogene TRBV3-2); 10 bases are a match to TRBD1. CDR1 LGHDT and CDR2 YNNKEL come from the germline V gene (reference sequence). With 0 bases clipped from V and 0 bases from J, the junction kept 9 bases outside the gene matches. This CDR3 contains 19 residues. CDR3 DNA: TGTGCCAGCAGCCAAGATAAGGGGACAGGGGAAAATAGCACAGATACGCAGTATTTT. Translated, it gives CASSQDKGTGENSTDTQYF.

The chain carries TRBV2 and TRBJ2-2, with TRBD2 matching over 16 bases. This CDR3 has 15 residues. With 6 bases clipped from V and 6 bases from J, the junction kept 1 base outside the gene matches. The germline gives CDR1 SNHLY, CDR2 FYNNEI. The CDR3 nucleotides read TGTGCCAGCAGGGGACTAGCGGGGGGGCCCGGGGAGCTGTTTTTT. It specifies CASRGLAGGPGELFF.

This chain's CDR3 is CASSPNALETQYF. In nucleotides, the CDR3 is TGTGCCAGCTCACCGAACGCACTAGAGACCCAGTACTTC. The chain couples TRBV18 to TRBJ2-5; D not certain. CDR3 size: 13 residues. Germline values: CDR1 KGHSH, CDR2 LQKENI. V was clipped by 3 bases and J by 4 bases, with 9 bases between them. Full variable domain (rest looked up from reference TRBV18 and TRBJ2-5): NAGVMQNPRHLVRRRGQEARLRCSPMKGHSHVYWYRQLPEEGLKFMVYLQKENIIDESGMPKERFSAEFPKEGPSILRIQQVVRGDSAAYFCASSPNALETQYFGPGTRLLVL.